The rows below give T cell receptor beta chains drawn from one sample of a study of metastatic and nonmetastatic thyroid tumors. TCRdb called clones again from the PCR reads with MiXCR. In the table there are about 43,000 clones, around 3.1% of which are singletons. Sequencing was done on a sample of blood. The receptors were gathered from a female donor with papillary thyroid cancer or a benign thyroid nodule (not recorded which). Some clones in this sample may be carry-over from other donors' samples. Both conserved end residues are part of each CDR3. The D gene is left open where the match is weak. Where a row states a size, it is once, few, many or the class of an expanded clone; other rows omit it.

TRBD2	TRBV20-1	TRBJ2-5	many	CSAKGLAAGAPETQYF	TGCAGTGCAAAGGGACTAGCGGCGGGAGCTCCAGAGACCCAGTACTTC
TRBD1	TRBV9	TRBJ2-7	many	CASSVSPDRGAEQYF	TGTGCCAGCAGCGTATCCCCGGACAGGGGTGCCGAGCAGTACTTC
TRBD2	TRBV28	TRBJ2-3	-	CASSFSAGVGDTQYF	TGTGCCAGCAGTTTTTCTGCGGGAGTAGGAGATACGCAGTATTTT
TRBD1	TRBV7-9	TRBJ1-1	few	CASTVQGALLGTEAFF	TGTGCCAGCACTGTACAGGGGGCCCTGCTGGGCACTGAAGCTTTCTTT
-	TRBV6-5	TRBJ1-1	few	CASIKNGGDTEAFF	TGTGCCAGCATTAAGAATGGGGGGGACACTGAAGCTTTCTTT
-	TRBV5-6	TRBJ2-5	many	CASSQGLGQETQYF	TGTGCCAGCAGCCAGGGACTGGGACAAGAGACCCAGTACTTC
-	TRBV19	TRBJ2-1	-	CASSKTLAGYSYNEQFF	TGTGCCAGTAGTAAGACGCTAGCAGGGTACTCCTACAATGAGCAGTTCTTC
TRBD1	TRBV30	TRBJ1-3	-	CAWSPGTGAGNTIYF	TGTGCCTGGAGCCCCGGGACAGGGGCTGGAAACACCATATATTTT
TRBD2	TRBV6-1	TRBJ2-3	many	CASSTSSGRDSDTQYF	TGTGCCAGCAGTACTTCTAGCGGGAGGGACTCAGATACGCAGTATTTT
-	TRBV9	TRBJ2-7	many	CASSVGSGVEQYF	TGTGCCAGCAGCGTAGGTTCGGGGGTCGAGCAGTACTTC
TRBD1	TRBV6-1	TRBJ1-1	-	CASSASGGAGTEAFF	TGTGCCAGCAGTGCGTCAGGGGGCGCAGGCACTGAAGCTTTCTTT
-	TRBV5-6	TRBJ2-6	-	CASSLGELYSPGANVLTF	TGTGCCAGCAGCTTGGGGGAGCTATACTCCCCTGGGGCCAACGTCCTGACTTTC
TRBD1	TRBV19	TRBJ2-2	few	CASSAGTGRRTGELFF	TGTGCCAGTAGCGCCGGGACAGGGCGTCGCACCGGGGAGCTGTTTTTT
-	TRBV18	TRBJ1-1	many	CASSWGSPEAFF	TGTGCCAGCTCTTGGGGAAGCCCTGAAGCTTTCTTT
TRBD1	TRBV6-2/TRBV6-3	TRBJ2-7	few	CASSYNRDSYEQYF	TGTGCCAGCAGTTACAACCGGGACAGCTACGAGCAGTACTTC
-	TRBV7-9	TRBJ2-7	few	CASSLGGYEYEQYF	TGTGCCAGCAGCCTCGGCGGGTACGAGTACGAGCAGTACTTC
TRBD2	TRBV15	TRBJ2-7	-	CATQDLAGEGEQYF	TGTGCCACACAAGACCTAGCGGGAGAAGGCGAGCAGTACTTC
TRBD1	TRBV24-1	TRBJ2-3	many	CATQRDSITDTQYF	TGTGCCACCCAGAGGGACAGCATCACAGATACGCAGTATTTT
-	TRBV7-9	TRBJ2-2	many	CASRLGIQGNTGELFF	TGTGCCAGCAGACTAGGGATTCAGGGGAACACCGGGGAGCTGTTTTTT
TRBD1	TRBV4-1	TRBJ2-2	many	CASSQGPGGYNNAGELFF	TGCGCCAGCAGCCAAGGCCCAGGGGGTTACAACAATGCCGGGGAGCTGTTTTTT
-	TRBV5-1	TRBJ1-2	many	CASSLGTGNYGYTF	TGCGCCAGCAGCTTGGGTACAGGGAACTATGGCTACACCTTC
-	TRBV10-2	TRBJ2-1	-	CASSDGGLLNEQFF	TGCGCCAGCAGTGATGGGGGACTGCTTAATGAGCAGTTCTTC
-	TRBV7-9	TRBJ2-2	many	CASSSGAGELFF	TGTGCCAGCAGCTCGGGGGCCGGGGAGCTGTTTTTT
-	TRBV5-1	TRBJ1-3	many	CASKAADSGNTIYF	TGCGCCAGCAAGGCGGCGGACTCTGGAAACACCATATATTTT
-	TRBV9	TRBJ1-5	many	CASSVGPGAGDQPQHF	TGTGCCAGCAGCGTAGGGCCGGGGGCGGGAGATCAGCCCCAGCATTTT
-	TRBV11-2	TRBJ1-3	many	CASSPDGRRNTIYF	TGTGCCAGCAGCCCGGACGGCAGGCGCAACACCATATATTTT